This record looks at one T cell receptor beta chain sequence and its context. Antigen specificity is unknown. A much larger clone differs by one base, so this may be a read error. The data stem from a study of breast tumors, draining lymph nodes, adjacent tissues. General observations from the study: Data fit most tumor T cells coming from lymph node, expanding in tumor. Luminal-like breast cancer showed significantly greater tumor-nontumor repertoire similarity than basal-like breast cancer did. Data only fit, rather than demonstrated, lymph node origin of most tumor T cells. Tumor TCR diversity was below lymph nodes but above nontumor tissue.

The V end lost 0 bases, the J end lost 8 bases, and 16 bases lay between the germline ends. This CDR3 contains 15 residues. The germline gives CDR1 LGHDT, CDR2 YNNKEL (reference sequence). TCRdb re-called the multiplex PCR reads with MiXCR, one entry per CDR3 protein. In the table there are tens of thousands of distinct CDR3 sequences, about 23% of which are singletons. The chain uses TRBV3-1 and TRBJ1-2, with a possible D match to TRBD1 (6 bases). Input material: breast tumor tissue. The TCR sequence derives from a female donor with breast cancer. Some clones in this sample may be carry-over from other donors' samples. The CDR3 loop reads CASSQEGQAIRGYTF. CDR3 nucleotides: TGTGCCAGCAGCCAAGAGGGACAAGCCATTAGGGGCTACACCTTC.